This T cell receptor (beta chain) was obtained from a study of CD8 T cells in Susac syndrome. Study-level results: Acknowledgment was made by the study that its TCR sequencing and HLA analysis involved a relatively small number of individuals.

Reverse transcription of roughly 0.45 to 1 ug RNA was performed with random hexamers. immunoSEQ multiplex PCR amplified TCR beta CDR3 across 54 Vbeta, 13 Jbeta. TCRdb redid the calling of the immunoSEQ multiplex PCR reads with MiXCR, one entry per CDR3 protein. The sample consists of around 270,000 distinct CDR3 sequences, around 91% of them appearing once. V was clipped by 5 bases and J by 0 bases, with 16 bases between them. The germline CDR1 and CDR2 sequences are SGHTA and FQGNSA. The CDR3 runs to 16 residues. Concerning this clonotype itself: Its antigen is undetermined.

This rearrangement joins TRBV7-2 to TRBJ1-1, with D maybe TRBD1 (6 bases). This clonotype was obtained from a human donor with multiple sclerosis. Sequencing was carried out using CD8+ T cells from PBMCs. The CDR3 DNA reads as TGTGCCAGCAGCCCCTCAGGCGGACAGATGAACACTGAAGCTTTCTTT. Amino acids: CASSPSGGQMNTEAFF.